This TCR beta chain is from a study of cytomegalovirus exposure and HLA in healthy donors. General study results and limits: Per a prior analysis, the majority of TCR beta V segments were productive roughly 87% or roughly 30% of the time. There were fewer than 200 TCR beta chains listed as cytomegalovirus-associated.

The PCR made use of 60 Vbeta and 13 Jbeta primers. Generated by immunoSEQ multiplex PCR, the TCRdb table keeps only in-frame clones and is missing some. This table has about 120,000 clones, about four fifths appearing once. In regard to this clone: As yet, its antigen is unknown.

Germline-derived CDR1 and CDR2 are GTSNPN and SVGIG (reference sequence). The V end was cut by 1 base, the J end by 3 bases, with 10 bases between. The CDR3 covers 14 residues. The sequencing sample was made of PBMCs. The V call is TRBV30, the J call TRBJ2-1; no clear D. This clonotype was sampled from a female donor in good health and CMV-seropositive. The CDR3: CAWSGSLLYNEQFF. The CDR3 nucleotides are TGTGCCTGGAGTGGGAGCCTGCTCTACAATGAGCAGTTCTTC.